This is a list of T cell receptor beta chains from one sample in a study of blood T cell repertoires in COVID-19. Here immunoSEQ multiplex PCR was the method, and the copy in TCRdb shows in-frame clones only, minus some. Among about 140,000 clones listed, over 65% were seen once. Source material: peripheral blood. Receptor source: a man over 45 with acute or convalescent COVID-19. The conserved cysteine and the conserved F or W are not part of the CDR3 here.

CDR3: ASSLSSQGETQY
J: TRBJ2-5
V: TRBV5-1

CDR3: ASSPTGGDTGELF
J: TRBJ2-2
V: TRBV6-6

CDR3: ASSLGGRETQY
J: TRBJ2-5
V: TRBV14

CDR3: ASSRGGGEQF
J: TRBJ2-1
V: TRBV5-6

CDR3: AILALGYNEQF
J: TRBJ2-1
V: TRBV2

CDR3: ASSQTGTVYNEQF
J: TRBJ2-1
V: TRBV5-1

CDR3: ASSQAGVGGYT
J: TRBJ1-2
V: TRBV7-9

CDR3: ASSIQSSGGVEGELF
J: TRBJ2-2
V: TRBV19

CDR3: ASSIVQGNQPQH
J: TRBJ1-5
V: TRBV19

CDR3: ASSPATGRGALGYGYT
J: TRBJ1-2
V: TRBV5-1

CDR3: ASSQSGQGYGYT
J: TRBJ1-2
V: TRBV18

CDR3: ASSETRGGAWTGELF
J: TRBJ2-2
V: TRBV9

CDR3: ASSARTSGGTFQETQY
J: TRBJ2-5
V: TRBV6-4

CDR3: ASSHLERGQETQY
J: TRBJ2-5
V: TRBV3-1/TRBV3-2

CDR3: ASSSFRHGTLDSPLH
J: TRBJ1-6
V: TRBV7-8

CDR3: ATSSPDRGGTEAF
J: TRBJ1-1
V: TRBV15

CDR3: ASSVWAGTSNIPEQF
J: TRBJ2-1
V: TRBV2

CDR3: ASTREPGGANVLT
J: TRBJ2-6
V: TRBV2

CDR3: ASSNTVSGKLF
J: TRBJ1-4
V: TRBV5-6

CDR3: ASSRGLMSGELF
J: TRBJ2-2
V: TRBV6-5

CDR3: ASSLGFSSDEQF
J: TRBJ2-1
V: TRBV5-1

CDR3: ATSDGERGASTDTQY
J: TRBJ2-3
V: TRBV24-1

CDR3: AWRTAVFYNEQF
J: TRBJ2-1
V: TRBV30

CDR3: ASSLQTTSTDTQY
J: TRBJ2-3
V: TRBV7-6

CDR3: AISKEGQGFSYNEQF
J: TRBJ2-1
V: TRBV10-3

CDR3: ASSQRVGGDTQY
J: TRBJ2-3
V: TRBV6-2/TRBV6-3

CDR3: ASSLGVAGGYDEQF
J: TRBJ2-1
V: TRBV7-8

CDR3: ASSFSGGALEQF
J: TRBJ2-1
V: TRBV7-2

CDR3: ASKPTTGDYGYT
J: TRBJ1-2
V: TRBV5-1

CDR3: SVAAGGPETQY
J: TRBJ2-5
V: TRBV29-1

CDR3: SVESQGTDTQY
J: TRBJ2-3
V: TRBV29-1

CDR3: ATSDARQGAGNTIY
J: TRBJ1-3
V: TRBV24-1

CDR3: ASSSRTSGGLYQETQY
J: TRBJ2-5
V: TRBV7-9

CDR3: AISDREETQY
J: TRBJ2-5
V: TRBV10-3

CDR3: ASSQVLAGAGGEQF
J: TRBJ2-1
V: TRBV3-1/TRBV3-2

CDR3: ASSQGLATTGELF
J: TRBJ2-2
V: TRBV3-1/TRBV3-2

CDR3: ASNLRSGTGGQPQH
J: TRBJ1-5
V: TRBV28

CDR3: ASSELTGYGYT
J: TRBJ1-2
V: TRBV5-1

CDR3: ASSRRQGGGNTIY
J: TRBJ1-3
V: TRBV5-6

CDR3: ASSLQGQVTEAF
J: TRBJ1-1
V: TRBV7-9

CDR3: ATGPRDTYGYT
J: TRBJ1-2
V: TRBV15

CDR3: ASAQGGQETQY
J: TRBJ2-5
V: TRBV2

CDR3: ASSPGHDSNQPQH
J: TRBJ1-5
V: TRBV5-1

CDR3: ASRTGATEAF
J: TRBJ1-1
V: TRBV5-1

CDR3: ASSPIRGRGTEAF
J: TRBJ1-1
V: TRBV11-2

CDR3: ASSSRVTDTQY
J: TRBJ2-3
V: TRBV7-8

CDR3: ASSFRGSGETQY
J: TRBJ2-5
V: TRBV11-3

CDR3: ASSTWDPQGHSGANVLT
J: TRBJ2-6
V: TRBV27

CDR3: ASSPGQGANTEAF
J: TRBJ1-1
V: TRBV18

CDR3: ASSQSILQYQETQY
J: TRBJ2-5
V: TRBV16

CDR3: SASLSGLSYGYT
J: TRBJ1-2
V: TRBV20-1

CDR3: ASSPLGHSYEQY
J: TRBJ2-7
V: TRBV5-1

CDR3: ASSLQAQPRETQY
J: TRBJ2-5
V: TRBV5-1

CDR3: SVDASSGY
J: TRBJ2-5
V: TRBV29-1

CDR3: ASSLTATRNTDTQY
J: TRBJ2-3
V: TRBV27